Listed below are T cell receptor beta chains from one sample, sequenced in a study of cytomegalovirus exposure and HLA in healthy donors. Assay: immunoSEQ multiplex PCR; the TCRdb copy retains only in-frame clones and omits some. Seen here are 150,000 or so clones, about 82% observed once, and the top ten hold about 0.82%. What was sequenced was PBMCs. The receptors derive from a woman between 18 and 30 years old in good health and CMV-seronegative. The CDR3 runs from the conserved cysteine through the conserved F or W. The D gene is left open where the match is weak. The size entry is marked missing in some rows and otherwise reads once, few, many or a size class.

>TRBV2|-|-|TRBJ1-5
CASNTQGVLNQPQHF
TGTGCCAGCAATACACAAGGGGTGTTGAATCAGCCCCAGCATTTT
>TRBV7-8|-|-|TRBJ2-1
CASTSGLLRGDEQFF
TGTGCCAGCACCTCGGGACTCCTTAGGGGTGATGAGCAGTTCTTC
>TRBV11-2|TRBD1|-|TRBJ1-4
CASSSGTANEKLFF
TGTGCCAGCAGCTCAGGGACAGCTAATGAAAAACTGTTTTTT
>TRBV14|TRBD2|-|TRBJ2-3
CASSPTSGLAVSTSDTQYF
TGTGCCAGCAGCCCAACCTCCGGACTAGCGGTCTCAACCTCGGATACGCAGTATTTT
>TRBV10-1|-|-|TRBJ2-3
CASSEQPIAGPDTQYF
TGCGCCAGCAGTGAGCAACCGATTGCGGGCCCAGATACGCAGTATTTT
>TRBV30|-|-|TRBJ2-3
CAWSRSSRTDTQYF
TGTGCCTGGAGTCGGAGTAGCCGCACAGATACGCAGTATTTT
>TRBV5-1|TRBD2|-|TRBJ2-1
CASSSSGLAANEQFF
TGCGCCAGCAGCTCCTCCGGGCTAGCGGCTAATGAGCAGTTCTTC
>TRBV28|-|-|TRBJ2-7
CASSRLVSSYEQYF
TGTGCCAGCAGTCGGCTAGTCAGCTCCTACGAGCAGTACTTC
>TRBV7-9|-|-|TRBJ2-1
CAGVMGGADRYNEQFF
TGTGCCGGAGTAATGGGGGGAGCCGATCGCTACAATGAGCAGTTCTTC
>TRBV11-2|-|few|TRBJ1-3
CASSRTGGSNSGNTIYF
TGTGCCAGCAGCCGCACTGGGGGGTCGAACTCTGGAAACACCATATATTTT
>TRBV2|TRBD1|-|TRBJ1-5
CASSEGGQSNQPQHF
TGTGCCAGCAGTGAAGGGGGACAGAGCAATCAGCCCCAGCATTTT
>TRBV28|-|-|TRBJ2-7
CASSGSGTRNYEQYF
TGTGCCAGCAGTGGCTCCGGGACTCGGAACTACGAGCAGTACTTC
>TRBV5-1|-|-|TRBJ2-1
CASSLVPERTYNEQFF
TGCGCCAGCAGCTTGGTGCCGGAGAGGACCTACAATGAGCAGTTCTTC
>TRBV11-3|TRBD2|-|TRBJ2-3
CASSLGAGGGADTQYF
TGTGCCAGCAGCTTGGGAGCGGGAGGGGGGGCAGATACGCAGTATTTT
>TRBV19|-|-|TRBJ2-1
CASSTSLSNEQFF
TGTGCCAGTAGTACATCTCTGAGTAATGAGCAGTTCTTC
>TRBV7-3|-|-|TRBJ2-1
CASSLTLSGSGSYNEQFF
TGTGCCAGCAGCTTAACGTTGTCTGGCAGCGGCTCCTACAATGAGCAGTTCTTC
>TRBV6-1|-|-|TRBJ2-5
CASSGTAQETQYF
TGTGCCAGCAGTGGGACAGCGCAAGAGACCCAGTACTTC
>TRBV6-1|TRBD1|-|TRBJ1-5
CASRTGGNNQPQHF
TGTGCCAGCAGGACAGGGGGCAACAATCAGCCCCAGCATTTT
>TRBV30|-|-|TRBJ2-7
CAWSVLGVQSGNYEQYF
TGTGCCTGGAGTGTACTCGGGGTCCAGTCGGGCAACTACGAGCAGTACTTC
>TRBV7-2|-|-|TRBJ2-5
CASNTRGVETQYF
TGTGCCAGCAACACCAGGGGAGTGGAGACCCAGTACTTC
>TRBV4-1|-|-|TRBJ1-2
CASSPDKSYGYTF
TGCGCCAGCAGCCCGGACAAGAGCTATGGCTACACCTTC
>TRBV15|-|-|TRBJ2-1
CATSRDTPWRSSSYNEQFF
TGTGCCACCAGCAGAGACACCCCGTGGCGGAGCAGCTCCTACAATGAGCAGTTCTTC
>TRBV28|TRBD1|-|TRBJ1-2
CASRGGTGGTLLTF
TGTGCCAGCAGGGGGGGGACAGGTGGGACACTTTTAACCTTC